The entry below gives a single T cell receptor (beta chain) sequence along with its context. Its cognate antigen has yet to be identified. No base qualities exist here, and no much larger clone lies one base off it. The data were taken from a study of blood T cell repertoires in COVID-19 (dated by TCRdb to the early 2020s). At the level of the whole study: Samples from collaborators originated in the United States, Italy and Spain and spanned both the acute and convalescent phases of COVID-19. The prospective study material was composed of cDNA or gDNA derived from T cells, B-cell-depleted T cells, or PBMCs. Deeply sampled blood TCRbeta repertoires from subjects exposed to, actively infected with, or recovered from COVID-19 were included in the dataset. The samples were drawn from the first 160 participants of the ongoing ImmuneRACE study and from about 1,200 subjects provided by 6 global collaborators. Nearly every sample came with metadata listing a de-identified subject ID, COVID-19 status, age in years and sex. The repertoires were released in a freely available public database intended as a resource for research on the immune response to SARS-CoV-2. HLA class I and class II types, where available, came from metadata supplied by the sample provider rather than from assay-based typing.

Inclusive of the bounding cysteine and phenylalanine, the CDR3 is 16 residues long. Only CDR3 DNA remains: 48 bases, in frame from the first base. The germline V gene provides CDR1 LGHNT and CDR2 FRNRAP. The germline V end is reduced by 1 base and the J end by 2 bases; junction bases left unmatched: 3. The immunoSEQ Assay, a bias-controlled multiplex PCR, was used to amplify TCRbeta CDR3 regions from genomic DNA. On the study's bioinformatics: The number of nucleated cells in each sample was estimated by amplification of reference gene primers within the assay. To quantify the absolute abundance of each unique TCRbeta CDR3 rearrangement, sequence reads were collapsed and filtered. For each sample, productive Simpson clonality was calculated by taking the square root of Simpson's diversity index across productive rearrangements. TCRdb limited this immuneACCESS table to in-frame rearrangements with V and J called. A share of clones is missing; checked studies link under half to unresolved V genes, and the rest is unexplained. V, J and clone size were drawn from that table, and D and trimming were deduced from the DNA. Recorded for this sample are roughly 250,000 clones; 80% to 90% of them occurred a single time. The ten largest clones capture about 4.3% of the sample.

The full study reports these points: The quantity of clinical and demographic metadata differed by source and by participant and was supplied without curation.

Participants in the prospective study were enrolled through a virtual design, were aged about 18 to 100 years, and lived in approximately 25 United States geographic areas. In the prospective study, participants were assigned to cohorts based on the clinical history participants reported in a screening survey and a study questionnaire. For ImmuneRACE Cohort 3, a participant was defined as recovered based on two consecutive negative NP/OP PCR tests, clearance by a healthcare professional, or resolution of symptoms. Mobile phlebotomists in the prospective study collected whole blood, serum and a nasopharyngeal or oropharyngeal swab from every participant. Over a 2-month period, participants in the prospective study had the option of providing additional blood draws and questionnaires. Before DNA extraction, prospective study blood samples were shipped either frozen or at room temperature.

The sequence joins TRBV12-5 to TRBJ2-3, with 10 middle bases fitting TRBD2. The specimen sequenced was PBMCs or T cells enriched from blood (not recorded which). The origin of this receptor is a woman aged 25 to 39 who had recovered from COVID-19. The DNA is TGTGCTAGTGGTTTGGGGACTAGCGGTCCCACAGATACGCAGTATTTT. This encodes CASGLGTSGPTDTQYF. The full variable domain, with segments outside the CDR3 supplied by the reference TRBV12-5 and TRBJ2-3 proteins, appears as DARVTQTPRHKVTEMGQEVTMRCQPILGHNTVFWYRQTMMQGLELLAYFRNRAPLDDSGMPKDRFSAEMPDATLATLKIQPSEPRDSAVYFCASGLGTSGPTDTQYFGPGTRLTVL.